A selection of T cell receptor beta chains follows, all from one sample in a study of CD8 T cells in Susac syndrome. Each CDR3 protein gets one entry after TCRdb re-called the immunoSEQ multiplex PCR reads with MiXCR. This sample yields about 300,000 distinct CDR3 sequences, of which 65% to 90% are seen a single time; around 0.22% belongs to the top ten. The sample consisted of CD8+ T cells from PBMCs. Receptors were obtained from a human donor with multiple sclerosis. Each CDR3 is given with its conserved first and last residue. Fields, in order: J gene, clone size, V gene, D gene, CDR3 protein, CDR3 DNA. The D gene is left open where the match is weak. The size field is filled for only some rows; it gives once, few, many or a size class.

J: TRBJ2-2; size: once; V: TRBV29-1; D: TRBD1; CDR3: CSVALRDRGGSGELFF; DNA: TGCAGCGTTGCTCTGCGGGACAGGGGTGGTTCCGGGGAGCTGTTTTTT
J: TRBJ2-1; size: once; V: TRBV7-2; D: .; CDR3: CASSLEETVSSYNEQFF; DNA: TGTGCCAGCAGCTTAGAGGAGACGGTTAGCTCCTACAATGAGCAGTTCTTC
J: TRBJ2-1; size: .; V: TRBV6-1; D: TRBD1; CDR3: CASSERAGGVYNEQFF; DNA: TGTGCCAGCAGTGAAAGGGCAGGGGGCGTCTACAATGAGCAGTTCTTC
J: TRBJ2-1; size: .; V: TRBV7-3; D: .; CDR3: CASSPVPRGTSYNEQFF; DNA: TGTGCCAGCAGCCCCGTACCACGCGGGACCTCCTACAATGAGCAGTTCTTC
J: TRBJ2-7; size: once; V: TRBV7-6; D: .; CDR3: CASSPGRGGNHEQYF; DNA: TGTGCCAGCAGCCCCGGTCGGGGCGGCAATCACGAGCAGTACTTC
J: TRBJ1-5; size: .; V: TRBV28; D: TRBD1; CDR3: CASSWTGQGSQPQHF; DNA: TGTGCCAGCAGTTGGACCGGACAGGGGTCTCAGCCCCAGCATTTT
J: TRBJ2-5; size: .; V: TRBV5-1; D: .; CDR3: CASSSSLGGRGETQYF; DNA: TGCGCCAGCAGCTCGTCTCTCGGCGGCAGGGGAGAGACCCAGTACTTC
J: TRBJ2-7; size: .; V: TRBV27; D: .; CDR3: CASSLSFGGAEQYF; DNA: TGTGCCAGCAGTTTATCATTTGGGGGAGCCGAGCAGTACTTC
J: TRBJ1-2; size: .; V: TRBV24-1; D: .; CDR3: CATSDLKGYTF; DNA: TGTGCCACCAGTGATTTGAAAGGCTACACCTTC
J: TRBJ1-2; size: .; V: TRBV27; D: .; CDR3: CASSFVGEANYGYTF; DNA: TGTGCCAGCAGTTTTGTGGGCGAAGCTAACTATGGCTACACCTTC
J: TRBJ2-7; size: once; V: TRBV3-1; D: .; CDR3: CASSHLRGEGSYEQYF; DNA: TGTGCCAGCAGCCATCTAAGGGGAGAAGGGTCCTACGAGCAGTACTTC
J: TRBJ2-5; size: .; V: TRBV11-2; D: .; CDR3: CASSQRWEETQYF; DNA: TGTGCCAGCAGCCAAAGGTGGGAAGAGACCCAGTACTTC
J: TRBJ1-2; size: .; V: TRBV30; D: TRBD1; CDR3: CAWSPGTGVRSGYTF; DNA: TGTGCCTGGAGCCCCGGGACAGGGGTCAGAAGTGGCTACACCTTC
J: TRBJ2-3; size: .; V: TRBV7-9; D: TRBD2; CDR3: CASSKRGSGTTDTQYF; DNA: TGTGCCAGCAGCAAGCGAGGGAGCGGGACCACAGATACGCAGTATTTT
J: TRBJ1-4; size: .; V: TRBV3-1; D: .; CDR3: CASSQERVVETNGKLFF; DNA: TGTGCCAGCAGCCAAGAGAGGGTGGTGGAAACTAATGGAAAACTGTTTTTT
J: TRBJ2-2; size: few; V: TRBV10-1; D: .; CDR3: CASSESRNTGELFF; DNA: TGCGCCAGCAGTGAATCCAGGAACACCGGGGAGCTGTTTTTT
J: TRBJ1-3; size: once; V: TRBV4-3; D: .; CDR3: CASSQDQAGLSGNTIYF; DNA: TGCGCCAGCAGCCAAGATCAGGCCGGCCTCTCTGGAAACACCATATATTTT
J: TRBJ2-7; size: .; V: TRBV28; D: TRBD1; CDR3: CASSLTGDRGREQYF; DNA: TGTGCCAGCAGTCTCACCGGGGACAGGGGGCGGGAGCAGTACTTC
J: TRBJ2-7; size: .; V: TRBV10-3; D: .; CDR3: CAISELGHYYEQYF; DNA: TGTGCCATCAGTGAGTTAGGACACTACTACGAGCAGTACTTC
J: TRBJ2-1; size: .; V: TRBV7-2; D: TRBD2; CDR3: CASSFLTSGKSNEQFF; DNA: TGTGCCAGCAGCTTCTTAACTAGCGGGAAATCGAATGAGCAGTTCTTC
J: TRBJ2-7; size: .; V: TRBV6-5; D: TRBD2; CDR3: CASGVAGAYEQYF; DNA: TGTGCCAGCGGGGTAGCGGGGGCCTACGAGCAGTACTTC
J: TRBJ2-7; size: .; V: TRBV7-9; D: .; CDR3: CASSLHGRSGKYF; DNA: TGTGCCAGCAGCCTTCACGGACGGTCCGGCAAGTACTTC
J: TRBJ1-2; size: once; V: TRBV10-3; D: TRBD1; CDR3: CAISDFGDRGVYGYTF; DNA: TGTGCCATCAGTGATTTTGGCGACAGGGGAGTTTATGGCTACACCTTC
J: TRBJ2-7; size: once; V: TRBV28; D: TRBD2; CDR3: CASTEGVARTSGKLGYEQYF; DNA: TGTGCCAGCACCGAGGGTGTAGCCCGGACTAGCGGAAAGCTGGGCTACGAGCAGTACTTC
J: TRBJ2-5; size: .; V: TRBV28; D: .; CDR3: CASSSTRNFQETQYF; DNA: TGTGCCAGCAGTTCGACACGAAATTTCCAAGAGACCCAGTACTTC
J: TRBJ2-2; size: .; V: TRBV4-3; D: TRBD2; CDR3: CASSPRVLGVAGIGPPGELFF; DNA: TGCGCCAGCAGCCCCCGGGTCCTAGGGGTAGCGGGGATAGGTCCCCCCGGGGAGCTGTTTTTT
J: TRBJ1-2; size: .; V: TRBV7-2; D: .; CDR3: CASSFQENYGYTF; DNA: TGTGCCAGCAGCTTCCAGGAAAACTATGGCTACACCTTC
J: TRBJ2-7; size: .; V: TRBV11-3; D: .; CDR3: CASSPRDGLTYEQYF; DNA: TGTGCCAGCAGCCCCCGGGACGGATTAACCTACGAGCAGTACTTC
J: TRBJ1-5; size: once; V: TRBV5-6; D: .; CDR3: CASSFGTTISNQPQHF; DNA: TGTGCCAGCAGCTTCGGGACAACCATTAGCAATCAGCCCCAGCATTTT
J: TRBJ2-7; size: few; V: TRBV27; D: .; CDR3: CASATSGIYEQYF; DNA: TGTGCCAGCGCCACCTCCGGCATCTACGAGCAGTACTTC
J: TRBJ1-2; size: .; V: TRBV19; D: .; CDR3: CASSPVWVSKNYGYTF; DNA: TGTGCCAGTAGCCCAGTGTGGGTCAGTAAGAACTATGGCTACACCTTC
J: TRBJ2-1; size: .; V: TRBV6-5; D: TRBD2; CDR3: CASSHSSGLNNEQFF; DNA: TGTGCCAGCAGCCATTCTAGCGGTTTAAACAATGAGCAGTTCTTC
J: TRBJ2-3; size: .; V: TRBV4-3; D: TRBD2; CDR3: CASSQEFLSPAGGRTDTQYF; DNA: TGCGCCAGCAGCCAAGAGTTCTTGAGTCCTGCGGGAGGGCGAACAGATACGCAGTATTTT
J: TRBJ2-1; size: .; V: TRBV14; D: .; CDR3: CASSQYPLRSYNEQFF; DNA: TGTGCCAGCAGCCAATACCCACTAAGGAGTTACAATGAGCAGTTCTTC
J: TRBJ1-4; size: .; V: TRBV27; D: TRBD1; CDR3: CASSLWGQGWGKLFF; DNA: TGTGCCAGCAGTTTGTGGGGACAGGGGTGGGGAAAACTGTTTTTT
J: TRBJ2-2; size: .; V: TRBV6-5; D: .; CDR3: CASSYFGIGELFF; DNA: TGTGCCAGCAGTTACTTTGGGATCGGGGAGCTGTTTTTT
J: TRBJ2-7; size: .; V: TRBV28; D: .; CDR3: CASNDAGQHYEQYF; DNA: TGTGCCAGCAACGACGCGGGACAGCACTACGAGCAGTACTTC
J: TRBJ1-2; size: .; V: TRBV30; D: .; CDR3: CAWTSDIGYGYTF; DNA: TGTGCCTGGACCTCGGACATTGGCTATGGCTACACCTTC
J: TRBJ1-1; size: once; V: TRBV6-2/TRBV6-3; D: .; CDR3: CASSYLSGNTEAFF; DNA: TGTGCCAGCAGTTATCTCTCCGGGAACACTGAAGCTTTCTTT
J: TRBJ2-4; size: .; V: TRBV30; D: .; CDR3: CAWSVLGTFEGIQYF; DNA: TGTGCCTGGAGTGTCCTCGGGACATTCGAAGGCATTCAGTACTTC
J: TRBJ2-3; size: .; V: TRBV6-5; D: .; CDR3: CASSYSTHREVGTDTQYF; DNA: TGTGCCAGCAGTTACTCTACCCACCGAGAAGTGGGAACAGATACGCAGTATTTT
J: TRBJ2-2; size: .; V: TRBV4-3; D: TRBD1; CDR3: CASSQPGQVGTGELFF; DNA: TGCGCCAGCAGCCAACCGGGACAGGTGGGCACCGGGGAGCTGTTTTTT
J: TRBJ2-5; size: .; V: TRBV10-3; D: TRBD1; CDR3: CAIRNPGQGAIETQYF; DNA: TGTGCCATCAGAAACCCCGGACAGGGTGCTATAGAGACCCAGTACTTC
J: TRBJ2-7; size: .; V: TRBV5-6; D: TRBD1; CDR3: CASSLQGQGASYEQYF; DNA: TGTGCCAGCAGCTTGCAGGGACAGGGGGCTTCCTACGAGCAGTACTTC
J: TRBJ1-1; size: .; V: TRBV4-1; D: .; CDR3: CASSHKGGTEAFF; DNA: TGCGCCAGCAGCCACAAGGGGGGGACTGAAGCTTTCTTT
J: TRBJ2-7; size: few; V: TRBV28; D: .; CDR3: CASSLGDAYEQYF; DNA: TGTGCCAGCAGTTTAGGCGATGCCTACGAGCAGTACTTC
J: TRBJ2-1; size: .; V: TRBV7-8; D: TRBD2; CDR3: CASSLGSGSAYNEQFF; DNA: TGTGCCAGCAGCTTGGGCAGCGGGAGCGCCTACAATGAGCAGTTCTTC
J: TRBJ1-2; size: .; V: TRBV20-1; D: TRBD1; CDR3: CSARRQGEYGYTF; DNA: TGCAGTGCTCGACGACAGGGAGAGTATGGCTACACCTTC
J: TRBJ2-7; size: .; V: TRBV18; D: .; CDR3: CASSPSTSYEQYF; DNA: TGTGCCAGCTCACCATCCACCTCCTACGAGCAGTACTTC
J: TRBJ2-1; size: once; V: TRBV6-1; D: TRBD2; CDR3: CASSALAGEYNEQFF; DNA: TGTGCCAGCAGTGCCCTAGCGGGAGAGTACAATGAGCAGTTCTTC
J: TRBJ2-5; size: once; V: TRBV7-8; D: .; CDR3: CASSSSDHRQETQYF; DNA: TGTGCCAGCAGCTCCTCGGACCACCGACAAGAGACCCAGTACTTC
J: TRBJ2-1; size: .; V: TRBV21-1; D: .; CDR3: CASGAYRGGSYNEQFF; DNA: TGTGCCAGCGGGGCGTACAGGGGGGGCTCCTACAATGAGCAGTTCTTC
J: TRBJ1-1; size: .; V: TRBV7-2; D: TRBD1; CDR3: CASSLAAGTVNTEAFF; DNA: TGTGCCAGCAGCTTAGCGGCGGGGACAGTGAACACTGAAGCTTTCTTT
J: TRBJ1-4; size: .; V: TRBV27; D: .; CDR3: CASSPSPGPLSIGEKLFF; DNA: TGTGCCAGCAGTCCCTCCCCGGGACCACTGTCCATAGGGGAAAAACTGTTTTTT
J: TRBJ1-1; size: .; V: TRBV2; D: TRBD1; CDR3: CASSQGAGMNTEASF; DNA: TGTGCCAGCAGTCAGGGGGCAGGGATGAACACTGAAGCTTCCTTT
J: TRBJ2-1; size: .; V: TRBV30; D: .; CDR3: CTWRLPLYNEQFF; DNA: TGTACCTGGAGACTTCCTCTGTACAATGAGCAGTTCTTC